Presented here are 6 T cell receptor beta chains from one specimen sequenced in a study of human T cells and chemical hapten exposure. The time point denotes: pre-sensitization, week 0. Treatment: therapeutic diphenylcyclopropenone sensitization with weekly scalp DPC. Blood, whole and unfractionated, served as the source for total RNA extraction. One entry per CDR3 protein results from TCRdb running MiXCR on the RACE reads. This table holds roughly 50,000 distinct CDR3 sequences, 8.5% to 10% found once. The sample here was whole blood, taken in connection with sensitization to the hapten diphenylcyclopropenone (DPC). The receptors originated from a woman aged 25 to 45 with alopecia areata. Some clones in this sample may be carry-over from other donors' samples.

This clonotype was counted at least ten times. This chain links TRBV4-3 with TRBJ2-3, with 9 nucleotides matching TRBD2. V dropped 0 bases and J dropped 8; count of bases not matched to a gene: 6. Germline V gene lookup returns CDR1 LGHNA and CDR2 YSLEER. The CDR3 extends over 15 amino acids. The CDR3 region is CASSQDLTSGFTQYF. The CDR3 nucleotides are TGCGCCAGCAGCCAAGATCTAACTAGCGGGTTTACGCAGTATTTT.

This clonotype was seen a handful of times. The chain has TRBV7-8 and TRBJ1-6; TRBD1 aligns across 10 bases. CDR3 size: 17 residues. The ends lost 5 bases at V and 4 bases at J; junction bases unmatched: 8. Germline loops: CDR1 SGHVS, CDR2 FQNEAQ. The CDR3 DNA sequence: TGTGCCAGCAGCACCCGGACAGGGGGGGGGTATAATTCACCCCTCCACTTT. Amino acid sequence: CASSTRTGGGYNSPLHF.

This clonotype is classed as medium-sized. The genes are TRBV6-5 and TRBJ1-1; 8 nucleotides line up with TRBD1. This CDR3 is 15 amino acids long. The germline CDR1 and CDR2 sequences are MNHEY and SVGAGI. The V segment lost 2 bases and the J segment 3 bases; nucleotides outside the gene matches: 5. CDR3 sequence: CASSYITGGDTEAFF. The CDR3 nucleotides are TGTGCCAGCAGTTACATCACAGGGGGGGACACTGAAGCTTTCTTT.

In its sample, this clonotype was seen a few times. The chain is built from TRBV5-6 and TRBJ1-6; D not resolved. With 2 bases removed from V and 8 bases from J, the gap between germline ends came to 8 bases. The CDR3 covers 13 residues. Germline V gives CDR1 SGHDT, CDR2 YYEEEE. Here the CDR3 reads CASSFRDDSPLHF. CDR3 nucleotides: TGTGCCAGCAGCTTCCGCGATGATTCACCCCTCCACTTT.

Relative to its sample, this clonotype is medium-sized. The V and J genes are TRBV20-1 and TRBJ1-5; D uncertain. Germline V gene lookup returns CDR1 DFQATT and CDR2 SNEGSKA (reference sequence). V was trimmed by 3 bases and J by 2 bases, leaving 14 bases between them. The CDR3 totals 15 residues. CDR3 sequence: CSARTGEGGNQPQHF. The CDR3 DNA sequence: TGCAGTGCTAGGACCGGGGAGGGAGGCAATCAGCCCCAGCATTTT.

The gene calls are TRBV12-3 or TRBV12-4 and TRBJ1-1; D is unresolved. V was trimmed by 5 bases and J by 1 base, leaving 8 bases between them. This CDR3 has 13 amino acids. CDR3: CASSPDTNTEAFF. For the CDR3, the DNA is TGTGCCAGCAGTCCCGATACGAACACTGAAGCTTTCTTT.